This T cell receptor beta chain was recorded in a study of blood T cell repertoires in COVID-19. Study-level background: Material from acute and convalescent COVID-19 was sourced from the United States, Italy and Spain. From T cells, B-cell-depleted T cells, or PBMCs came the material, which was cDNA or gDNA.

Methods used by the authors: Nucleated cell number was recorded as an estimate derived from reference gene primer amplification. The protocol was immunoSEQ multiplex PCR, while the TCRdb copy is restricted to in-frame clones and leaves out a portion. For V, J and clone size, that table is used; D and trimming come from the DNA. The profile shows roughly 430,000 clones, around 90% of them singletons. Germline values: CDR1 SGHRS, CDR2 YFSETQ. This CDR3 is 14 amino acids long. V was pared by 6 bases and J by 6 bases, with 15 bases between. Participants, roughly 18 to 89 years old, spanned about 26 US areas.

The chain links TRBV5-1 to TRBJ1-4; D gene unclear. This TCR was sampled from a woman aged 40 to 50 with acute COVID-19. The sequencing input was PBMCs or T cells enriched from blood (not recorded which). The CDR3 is CASTFRVGDEKLFF. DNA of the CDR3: TGCGCCAGCACATTCCGGGTCGGGGATGAAAAACTGTTTTTT.